Sequencing of this T cell receptor (beta chain) was carried out in a study of control samples from healthy donors and cancer patients. Measured with immunoSEQ multiplex PCR; TCRdb has only the in-frame clones, and not every one. The sample carries more than 20,000 clones, more than 70% recorded once. V was trimmed by 2 bases and J by 1 base, leaving 10 bases between them. This CDR3 contains 15 residues. Per the germline V gene, CDR1 is SGHRS and CDR2 is YFSETQ. The chain employs TRBV5-1 and TRBJ1-5, with no clear D. The receptor comes from a man aged 55 to 70 with head and neck cancer. Sequenced: PBMCs. CDR3 loop: CASSFSGASNQPQHF. Written as DNA, the CDR3 is TGCGCCAGCAGCTTTTCGGGTGCGAGCAATCAGCCCCAGCATTTT.